Below are 5 T cell receptor beta chains sequenced from a single sample in a study of T cell changes during pregnancy in multiple sclerosis. Sequencing used immunoSEQ multiplex PCR; TCRdb keeps in-frame clones, though not all of them. The data contain some 33,000 clones, 89% of them singletons. The specimen comprised CD8+ T cells from peripheral blood mononuclear cells, sampled in the third trimester of pregnancy. The receptors here all came from a female donor with multiple sclerosis, enrolled in a pregnancy study.

The chain couples TRBV6-6 to TRBJ2-7; TRBD2 matches at 7 bases. CDR3 length: 15 amino acids. The ends lost 4 bases at V and 5 bases at J; junction bases unmatched: 11. Germline loops: CDR1 MNHNY, CDR2 SVGAGI (reference sequence). CDR3 sequence (DNA): TGTGCCAGCAGTTCCAGACTAGCTGAACGCCACGAGCAGTACTTC. Protein sequence: CASSSRLAERHEQYF.

The chain employs TRBV30 and TRBJ2-3; 11 nucleotides line up with TRBD2. CDR1 is GTSNPN, CDR2 SVGIG, per germline (reference sequence). Trimming at V came to 5 bases and at J to 4 bases, leaving 14 bases not matched to a gene. This CDR3 spans 17 amino acids. CDR3 nucleotide sequence: TGTGCCTGGTCTTCCCCTACTAGCGGGAGTGGAGCAGATACGCAGTATTTT. This gives the protein CAWSSPTSGSGADTQYF. Complete variable domain (other parts from reference TRBV30 and TRBJ2-3): SQTIHQWPATLVQPVGSPLSLECTVEGTSNPNLYWYRQAAGRGLQLLFYSVGIGQISSEVPQNLSASRPQDRQFILSSKKLLLSDSGFYLCAWSSPTSGSGADTQYFGPGTRLTVL.

The V and J genes are TRBV6-1 and TRBJ1-2; D call uncertain. CDR3 size: 11 residues. CDR1 is MNHNS and CDR2 is SASEGT in the germline V gene. Trimming left V 6 bases short and J 5 bases short, with 7 bases between. The CDR3 here is CASRGGYGYTF. CDR3 coding DNA: TGTGCCAGCAGAGGAGGGTATGGCTACACCTTC.

This rearrangement joins TRBV7-8 to TRBJ2-7; 11 bases match TRBD2. The J segment lost 3 bases and the V segment lost 2 bases, leaving 3 bases of the junction unmatched. The germline V gene has CDR1 SGHVS and CDR2 FQNEAQ. This CDR3 region has 15 residues. The CDR3 coding sequence is TGTGCCAGCAGCTTACTAGCGGGGGGCTTCTACGAGCAGTACTTC. The encoded protein is CASSLLAGGFYEQYF.

The genes are TRBV11-2 and TRBJ1-1, with D possibly matching TRBD1 (5 bases). The CDR3 has 12 amino acids. V was clipped by 3 bases and J by 9 bases, with 11 bases between them. Per germline, CDR1 SGHAT and CDR2 FQNNGV. CDR3 amino acids: CASSLGGEKAFF. Written as DNA, the CDR3 is TGTGCCAGCAGCTTGGGAGGGGAGAAAGCTTTCTTT.